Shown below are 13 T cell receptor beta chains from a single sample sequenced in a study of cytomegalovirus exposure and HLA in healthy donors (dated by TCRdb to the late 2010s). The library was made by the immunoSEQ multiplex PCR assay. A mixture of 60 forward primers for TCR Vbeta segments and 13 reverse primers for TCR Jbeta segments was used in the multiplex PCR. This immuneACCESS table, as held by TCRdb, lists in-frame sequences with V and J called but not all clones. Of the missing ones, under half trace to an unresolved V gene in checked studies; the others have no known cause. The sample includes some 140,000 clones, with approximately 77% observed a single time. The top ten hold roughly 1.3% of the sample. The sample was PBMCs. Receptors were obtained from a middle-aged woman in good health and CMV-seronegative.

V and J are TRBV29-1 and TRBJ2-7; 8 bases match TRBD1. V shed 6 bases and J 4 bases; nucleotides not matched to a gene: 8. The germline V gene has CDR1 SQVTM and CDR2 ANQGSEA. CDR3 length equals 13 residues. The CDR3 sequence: CSVTGTGAYEQYF. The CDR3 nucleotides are TGCAGCGTAACCGGGACAGGTGCTTACGAGCAGTACTTC.

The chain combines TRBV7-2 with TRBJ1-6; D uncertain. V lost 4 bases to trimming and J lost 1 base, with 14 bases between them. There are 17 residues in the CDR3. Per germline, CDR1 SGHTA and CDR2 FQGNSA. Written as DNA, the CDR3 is TGTGCCAGCAGCTCACCGGGCCCGGGATCCTATAATTCACCCCTCCACTTT. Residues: CASSSPGPGSYNSPLHF.

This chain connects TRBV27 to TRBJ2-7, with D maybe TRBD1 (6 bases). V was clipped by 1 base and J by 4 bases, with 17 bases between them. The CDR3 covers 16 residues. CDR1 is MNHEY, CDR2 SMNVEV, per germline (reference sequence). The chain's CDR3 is CASSLYRETIPYEQYF. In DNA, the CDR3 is TGTGCCAGCAGTTTATACAGGGAAACCATTCCTTACGAGCAGTACTTC.

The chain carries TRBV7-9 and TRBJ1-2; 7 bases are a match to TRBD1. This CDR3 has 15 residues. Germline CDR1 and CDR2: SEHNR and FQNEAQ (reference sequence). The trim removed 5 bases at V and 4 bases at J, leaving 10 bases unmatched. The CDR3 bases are TGTGCCAGCAGCACCGGGGACAGTGGGATCTATGGCTACACCTTC. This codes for CASSTGDSGIYGYTF.

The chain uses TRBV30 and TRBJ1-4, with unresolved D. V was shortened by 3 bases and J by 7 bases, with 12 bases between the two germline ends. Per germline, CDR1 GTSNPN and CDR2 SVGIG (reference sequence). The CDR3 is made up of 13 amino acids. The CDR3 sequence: CAWRPHSPEKLFF. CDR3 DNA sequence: TGTGCCTGGAGACCCCACTCGCCTGAAAAACTGTTTTTT.

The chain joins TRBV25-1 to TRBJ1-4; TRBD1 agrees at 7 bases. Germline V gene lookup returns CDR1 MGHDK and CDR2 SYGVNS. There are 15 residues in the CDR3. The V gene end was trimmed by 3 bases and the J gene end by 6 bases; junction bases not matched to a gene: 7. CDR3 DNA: TGTGCCAGCAGTGATTCCGGGACAGCATATGAAAAACTGTTTTTT. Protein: CASSDSGTAYEKLFF.

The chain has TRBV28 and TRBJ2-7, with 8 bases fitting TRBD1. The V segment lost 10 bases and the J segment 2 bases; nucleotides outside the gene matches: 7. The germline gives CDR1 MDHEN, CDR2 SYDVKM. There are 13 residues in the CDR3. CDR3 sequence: CATADRDAYEQYF. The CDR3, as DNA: TGTGCCACCGCGGACAGGGACGCCTACGAGCAGTACTTC. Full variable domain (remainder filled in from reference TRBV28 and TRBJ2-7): DVKVTQSSRYLVKRTGEKVFLECVQDMDHENMFWYRQDPGLGLRLIYFSYDVKMKEKGDIPEGYSVSREKKERFSLILESASTNQTSMYLCATADRDAYEQYFGPGTRLTVT.

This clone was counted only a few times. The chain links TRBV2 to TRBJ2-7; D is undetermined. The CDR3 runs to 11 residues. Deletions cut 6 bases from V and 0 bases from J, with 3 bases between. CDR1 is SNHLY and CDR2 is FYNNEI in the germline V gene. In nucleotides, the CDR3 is TGTGCCAGCAGCGTCTCCTACGAGCAGTACTTC. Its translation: CASSVSYEQYF.

The DNA of the CDR3 is TGTGCCAGCAGCCCCCAAGGAGCGCCCCAGCATTTT. Its protein is CASSPQGAPQHF. The J gene is TRBJ1-5, the V gene TRBV7-9, with D unresolved. Germline lookup yields CDR1 SEHNR and CDR2 FQNEAQ (reference sequence). V lost 5 bases to trimming and J lost 9 bases, with 11 bases between them. This CDR3 has 12 amino acids.

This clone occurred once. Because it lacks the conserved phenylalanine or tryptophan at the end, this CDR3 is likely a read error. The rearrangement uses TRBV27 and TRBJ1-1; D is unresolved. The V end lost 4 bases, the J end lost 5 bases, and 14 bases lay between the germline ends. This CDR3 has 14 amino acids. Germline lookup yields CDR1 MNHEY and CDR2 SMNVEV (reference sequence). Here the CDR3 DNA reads TGTGCCAGCAGTTCCTTGAGGGTTGGAACTGAAGCTTTCTCT. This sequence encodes CASSSLRVGTEAFS.

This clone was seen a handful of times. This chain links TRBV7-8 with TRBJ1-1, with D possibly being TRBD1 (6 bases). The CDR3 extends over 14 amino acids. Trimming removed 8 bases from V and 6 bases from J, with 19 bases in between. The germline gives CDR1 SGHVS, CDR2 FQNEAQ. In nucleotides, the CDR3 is TGTGCCAGCCTCGCAAGTCCAGGGGACCCTGAAGCTTTCTTT. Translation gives CASLASPGDPEAFF.

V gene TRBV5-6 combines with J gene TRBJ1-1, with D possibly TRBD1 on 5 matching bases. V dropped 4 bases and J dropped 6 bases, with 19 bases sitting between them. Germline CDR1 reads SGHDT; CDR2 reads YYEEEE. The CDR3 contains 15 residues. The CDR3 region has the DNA TGTGCCAGCAGCCGGCGCGTGACAGAGTGGGCTGAAGCTTTCTTT. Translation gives CASSRRVTEWAEAFF.

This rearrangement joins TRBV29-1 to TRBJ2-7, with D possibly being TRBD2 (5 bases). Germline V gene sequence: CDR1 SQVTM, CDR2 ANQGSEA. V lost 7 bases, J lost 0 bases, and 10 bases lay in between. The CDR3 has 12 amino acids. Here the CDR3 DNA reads TGCAGCGCCACCCGGGGCTCCTACGAGCAGTACTTC. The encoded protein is CSATRGSYEQYF.